This TCR beta chain is drawn from a study of T cells in Graves' hyperthyroidism and ophthalmopathy. The table lists this clonotype with many counts. CDR3 length equals 15 residues. Germline V gives CDR1 MNHEY, CDR2 SVGEGT. V lost 6 bases and J lost 3, with 16 bases in between. Authors of the study amplified TCR beta CDR3 regions from RNA transcripts. Carried out on the TCR CDR3, a first-round RT-PCR used the HTBI primer set. MiXCR, applied by TCRdb to the multiplex PCR reads, yields one record per CDR3 protein. Here the sample spans roughly 500,000 distinct CDR3 sequences, about 14% being singletons. This clonotype originated in a woman aged 25-40 years with Graves' hyperthyroidism that later progressed to Graves' ophthalmopathy. The rearrangement uses TRBV6-2 or TRBV6-3 and TRBJ2-3; a possible D gene is TRBD1 (5 bases). Source material: blood. The CDR3 sequence is CASRTSLGRTDTQYF. The CDR3 nucleotides are TGTGCCAGCAGAACGAGTTTGGGGCGGACAGATACGCAGTATTTT.